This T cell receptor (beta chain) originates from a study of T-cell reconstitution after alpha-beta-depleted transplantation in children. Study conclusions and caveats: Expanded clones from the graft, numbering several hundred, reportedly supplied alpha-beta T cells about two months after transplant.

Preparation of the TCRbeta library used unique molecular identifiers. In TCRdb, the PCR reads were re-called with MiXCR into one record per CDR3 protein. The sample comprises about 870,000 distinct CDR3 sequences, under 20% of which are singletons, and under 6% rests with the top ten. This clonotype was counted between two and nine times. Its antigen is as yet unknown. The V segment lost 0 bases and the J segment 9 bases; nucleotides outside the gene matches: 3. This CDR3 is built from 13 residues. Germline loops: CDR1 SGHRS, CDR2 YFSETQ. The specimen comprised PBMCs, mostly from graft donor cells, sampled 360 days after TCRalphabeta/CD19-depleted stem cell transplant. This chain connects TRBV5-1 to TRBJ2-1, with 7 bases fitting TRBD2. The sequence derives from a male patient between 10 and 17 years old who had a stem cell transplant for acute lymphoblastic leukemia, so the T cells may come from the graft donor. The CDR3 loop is CASSLEGEGEQFF. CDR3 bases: TGCGCCAGCAGCTTGGAAGGGGAGGGTGAGCAGTTCTTC.